This T cell receptor beta chain was captured by sequencing in a study of breast tumors, draining lymph nodes, adjacent tissues. From the multiplex PCR reads, TCRdb called clonotypes with MiXCR, one entry per CDR3 protein. This table holds around 19,000 distinct CDR3 sequences, 25% to 35% found once. This clonotype was counted once. The CDR3 has 15 residues. Germline V gene sequence: CDR1 DFQATT, CDR2 SNEGSKA (reference sequence). The V and J ends lost 5 bases and 8 bases, in that order; junction bases with no gene match: 10. The rearrangement links TRBV20-1 to TRBJ1-4, with 11 bases that match TRBD1. The TCR sequence derives from a female donor with breast cancer. Some clones in this sample may be carry-over from other donors' samples. The sequenced material came from breast tumor tissue. Here the CDR3 reads CSARPPDRGREKLFF. The CDR3 DNA sequence: TGCAGTGCTCGTCCCCCGGACAGGGGGCGGGAAAAACTGTTTTTT.